This T cell receptor (beta chain) was captured in a study of T cell clones after liver transplantation. The V gene lost 2 bases and the J gene lost 3 bases, with 14 bases spanning the gap. This CDR3 has 16 residues. Per the germline V gene, CDR1 is SEHNR and CDR2 is FQNEAQ (reference sequence). Study-wide findings and caveats: In two subjects, few donor cells limited the measurable donor-reactive repertoire.

The repertoire was sequenced with immunoSEQ multiplex PCR; TCRdb's copy has only in-frame clones and lacks some. This table holds 15,000 to 20,000 clones, roughly nine tenths found once. On this clone itself: Its antigen is not known.

V gene TRBV7-9 combines with J gene TRBJ2-1, with D perhaps TRBD2 (6 bases). The receptor's source is a human patient who received a liver transplant. The T cells may come from the graft donor. Sequencing was performed on CD8+ T cells from blood, taken around 45 months after liver transplant. For the CDR3, the DNA is TGTGCCAGCAGCTTATTGCGGGGCCCCTACTACAATGAGCAGTTCTTC. As protein: CASSLLRGPYYNEQFF. The complete variable domain, with remaining parts taken from reference TRBV7-9 and TRBJ2-1, reads DTGVSQNPRHKITKRGQNVTFRCDPISEHNRLYWYRQTLGQGPEFLTYFQNEAQLEKSRLLSDRFSAERPKGSFSTLEIQRTEQGDSAMYLCASSLLRGPYYNEQFFGPGTRLTVL.